Below, 5 T cell receptor beta chains from the same sample are listed, as sequenced in a study of T cell responses to AZD1222 COVID-19 vaccine. Only in-frame clones appear in the TCRdb table, and some are missing; sequencing was by immunoSEQ multiplex PCR. The sample shows over 130,000 clones, 85% to 90% of them seen only once. Sequenced material: peripheral blood, taken 28 days after the second AZD1222 dose. The receptors were sampled from an adult who received the AZD1222 COVID-19 vaccine.

The chain has TRBV10-3 and TRBJ2-1, with TRBD2 identical over 11 bases. There are 16 residues in the CDR3. Per germline, CDR1 ENHRY and CDR2 SYGVKD. The ends lost 0 bases at V and 6 bases at J; junction bases unmatched: 4. CDR3 amino acids: CAISESRTSGRNEQFF. The CDR3 region has the DNA TGTGCCATCAGTGAGTCTAGGACTAGCGGGCGCAATGAGCAGTTCTTC.

The chain links TRBV6-1 to TRBJ2-4; no definite D call. The germline gives CDR1 MNHNS, CDR2 SASEGT. The CDR3 is made up of 17 amino acids. Trimming took 4 bases from V and 0 from J, leaving 16 bases between them. The CDR3 sequence: CASSVAVNRVAKNIQYF. CDR3 in DNA: TGTGCCAGCAGTGTTGCCGTGAATCGGGTAGCCAAAAACATTCAGTACTTC.

The genes are TRBV6-6 and TRBJ1-2, with D possibly matching TRBD1 (6 bases). V lost 10 bases and J 0 bases, leaving 9 bases between the germline ends. This CDR3 comprises 12 residues. Germline lookup yields CDR1 MNHNY and CDR2 SVGAGI (reference sequence). The CDR3 bases are TGTGCCACAGGGGATTCTAACTATGGCTACACCTTC. It encodes CATGDSNYGYTF.

This clone has just one count. The chain has TRBV18 and TRBJ1-3, with 7 bases fitting TRBD1. The CDR3 runs to 18 residues. Unmatched junction bases numbered 11, after V lost 3 bases and J lost 0 bases. Germline V CDR1 and CDR2: KGHSH, LQKENI. The CDR3 DNA reads as TGTGCCAGCTCACCGGTGGGGACAGCCAACCCCTCTGGAAACACCATATATTTT. Translation gives CASSPVGTANPSGNTIYF.

The gene calls are TRBV7-3 and TRBJ2-1; TRBD1 aligns across 8 bases. CDR3 length equals 15 residues. V lost 5 bases to trimming and J lost 6 bases; unmatched junction nucleotides: 9. The germline CDR1 and CDR2 sequences are SGHTA and FQGTGA. CDR3 sequence: CASSASGQAINEQFF. CDR3 sequence (DNA): TGTGCCAGCAGCGCATCGGGACAGGCCATCAATGAGCAGTTCTTC.